These T cell receptor beta chains were read from a single sample in a study of blood T cells in healthy people across ages. One entry per CDR3 protein results from TCRdb running MiXCR on the 5' RACE reads. The table lists some 1.8 million distinct CDR3 sequences, approximately 39% of them singletons, with roughly 23% in the top ten. Sequencing used blood. The origin of the receptors is a human donor in good health. The CDR3 runs from the conserved cysteine through the conserved F or W. Fields, in order: D gene, V gene, J gene, clone size, CDR3 protein, CDR3 DNA. A D gene is named only where the DNA matches it firmly. Clone size is shown for a subset of rows, as once, few, many or a class of expanded clone.

TRBD1	TRBV20-1	TRBJ1-6	few	CSAGQGFSPLHF	TGCAGTGCTGGACAGGGGTTTTCACCCCTCCACTTT
.	TRBV20-1	TRBJ2-1	.	CSARGPQSSYNEQFF	TGCAGTGCCAGGGGCCCTCAGAGCTCCTACAATGAGCAGTTCTTC
.	TRBV9	TRBJ2-5	few	CASSVTSGETQYF	TGTGCCAGCAGCGTAACCAGCGGGGAGACCCAGTACTTC
.	TRBV15	TRBJ1-2	.	CATSRDRGIRGYTF	TGTGCCACCAGCAGAGATCGGGGGATACGTGGCTACACCTTC
.	TRBV7-6	TRBJ2-7	.	CASSLAARQSFYEQYF	TGTGCCAGCAGCTTAGCCGCCCGACAGTCGTTCTACGAGCAGTACTTC
TRBD1	TRBV6-6	TRBJ2-7	.	CASSFTGTAPYEQYF	TGTGCCAGCAGCTTTACCGGGACAGCGCCCTACGAGCAGTACTTC
.	TRBV5-1	TRBJ2-2	.	CASSLDPGPGELFF	TGCGCCAGCAGCTTGGACCCCGGGCCCGGGGAGCTGTTTTTT
.	TRBV7-9	TRBJ1-2	.	CASSLFLRQGGYTF	TGTGCCAGCAGCTTGTTCTTGCGCCAGGGAGGCTACACCTTC
TRBD1	TRBV2	TRBJ2-1	.	CASSHTGGVFNEQFF	TGTGCCAGCAGTCATACAGGGGGCGTTTTCAATGAGCAGTTCTTC
.	TRBV5-5	TRBJ1-1	.	CASSFGVFSEAFF	TGTGCCAGCAGCTTCGGGGTATTCTCTGAAGCTTTCTTT
.	TRBV9	TRBJ2-6	.	CASSVLGNSGANVLTF	TGTGCCAGCAGCGTACTCGGGAACTCTGGGGCCAACGTCCTGACTTTC
.	TRBV20-1	TRBJ1-5	.	CSAPPGPALRGSQPQHF	TGCAGTGCTCCTCCGGGACCGGCCTTGAGAGGGAGTCAGCCCCAGCATTTT
.	TRBV29-1	TRBJ2-3	few	CSALHGGRGVTDTQYF	TGCAGCGCCCTACACGGGGGTCGGGGAGTGACAGATACGCAGTATTTT
TRBD2	TRBV20-1	TRBJ2-5	.	CSAANLGGATTQYF	TGCAGTGCTGCAAACCTCGGGGGGGCGACGACCCAGTACTTC
.	TRBV5-1	TRBJ1-2	.	CASSLGAGQGYTF	TGCGCCAGCAGCTTGGGGGCAGGCCAAGGCTACACCTTC
.	TRBV2	TRBJ2-5	.	CASLKGQFQETQYF	TGTGCCAGCCTCAAAGGACAGTTCCAAGAGACCCAGTACTTC
.	TRBV10-3	TRBJ2-7	.	CAILGSQTYEQYF	TGTGCCATACTCGGGTCACAGACCTACGAGCAGTACTTC
.	TRBV11-2	TRBJ2-7	few	CASSPGLPESSYEQYF	TGTGCCAGCAGCCCGGGACTCCCAGAAAGCTCCTACGAGCAGTACTTC
TRBD1	TRBV7-9	TRBJ1-6	.	CASSWTGMASPLHF	TGTGCCAGCAGCTGGACAGGGATGGCTTCACCCCTCCACTTT
TRBD1	TRBV12-3/TRBV12-4	TRBJ1-1	.	CASSFGGTAKAEAFF	TGTGCCAGCAGTTTCGGTGGGACAGCGAAGGCTGAAGCTTTCTTT
.	TRBV12-3/TRBV12-4	TRBJ2-3	once	CASRGDTDAQYF	TGTGCCAGCAGGGGGGACACAGATGCGCAGTATTTT
TRBD1	TRBV4-3	TRBJ2-5	.	CASSQTAGQGYNEQYF	TGCGCCAGCAGCCAAACAGCGGGACAGGGGTACAATGAGCAGTACTTC
TRBD2	TRBV7-3	TRBJ2-1	once	CASSPVGAGGHEQFF	TGTGCCAGCAGCCCGGTTGGAGCGGGGGGGCATGAGCAGTTCTTC
.	TRBV6-2/TRBV6-3	TRBJ2-3	.	CASNTWGWTDTQYF	TGTGCCAGCAACACGTGGGGATGGACAGATACGCAGTATTTT
.	TRBV2	TRBJ2-4	few	CASSEGLLVKNIQYF	TGTGCCAGCAGTGAGGGGCTTCTAGTCAAAAACATTCAGTACTTC
.	TRBV2	TRBJ2-5	.	CASSEARTPAGTQYF	TGTGCCAGCAGTGAAGCTAGGACCCCGGCTGGGACCCAGTACTTC
.	TRBV5-1	TRBJ2-3	.	CASSLPGLTDTQYF	TGCGCCAGCAGCTTGCCCGGACTCACAGATACGCAGTATTTT
.	TRBV28	TRBJ1-4	.	CASTIMGVDEKLFF	TGTGCCAGCACTATAATGGGGGTTGATGAAAAACTGTTTTTT
.	TRBV7-2	TRBJ1-6	few	CASSLSSGYNSPLHF	TGTGCCAGCAGCTTATCTTCGGGCTATAATTCACCCCTCCACTTT
TRBD1	TRBV29-1	TRBJ2-1	.	CSVNTGGSYNEQFF	TGCAGCGTTAATACAGGGGGTTCCTACAATGAGCAGTTCTTC
TRBD2	TRBV27	TRBJ2-1	few	CASSLSGLAGSEQFF	TGTGCCAGCAGTTTATCGGGGCTAGCGGGGAGTGAGCAGTTCTTC
.	TRBV15	TRBJ2-1	.	CATSRDLKASKQFF	TGTGCCACCAGCAGAGATCTGAAGGCCTCCAAGCAGTTCTTC
TRBD2	TRBV20-1	TRBJ2-4	.	CSARLAGGLNIQYF	TGCAGTGCTAGGTTAGCGGGGGGTTTGAACATTCAGTACTTC
.	TRBV27	TRBJ2-7	.	CASSLTESGAVYEQYF	TGTGCCAGCAGTTTAACGGAAAGTGGGGCGGTCTACGAGCAGTACTTC
.	TRBV6-2/TRBV6-3	TRBJ2-7	.	CASSCIYEQYF	TGTGCCAGCAGTTGCATTTACGAGCAGTACTTC
TRBD1	TRBV11-2	TRBJ1-6	.	CASRPTGTGNSPLHF	TGTGCCAGCAGACCAACCGGGACAGGAAATTCACCCCTCCACTTT
TRBD2	TRBV7-2	TRBJ2-5	many	CASTLGLAEETQYF	TGTGCCAGCACCCTAGGACTAGCTGAAGAGACCCAGTACTTC
TRBD2	TRBV3-1	TRBJ2-3	many	CASSQERRRGGLSSTDTQYF	TGTGCCAGCAGCCAAGAGAGGAGGCGGGGGGGACTATCCAGCACAGATACGCAGTATTTT
.	TRBV5-1	TRBJ2-1	.	CASSLEEEQGKFF	TGCGCCAGCAGCTTGGAAGAGGAACAGGGAAAGTTCTTC
.	TRBV29-1	TRBJ1-2	.	CSVESDGYTF	TGCAGCGTTGAGAGTGATGGCTACACCTTC
.	TRBV29-1	TRBJ1-1	.	CSVDPPGRVWETEAFF	TGCAGCGTTGACCCCCCAGGGAGAGTCTGGGAGACTGAAGCTTTCTTT
.	TRBV7-2	TRBJ2-7	few	CASSSRENLGEQYF	TGTGCCAGCAGCTCCCGGGAGAACCTAGGCGAGCAGTACTTC
.	TRBV7-2	TRBJ2-6	few	CASSGYGSGANVLTF	TGTGCCAGCAGCGGGTACGGTTCTGGGGCCAACGTCCTGACTTTC
TRBD2	TRBV7-2	TRBJ2-1	few	CASSLRLAGVGEQFF	TGTGCCAGCAGCTTGCGACTAGCGGGAGTGGGTGAGCAGTTCTTC
.	TRBV6-2/TRBV6-3	TRBJ2-1	.	CASRLGAAEQFF	TGTGCCAGCAGACTGGGGGCCGCCGAGCAGTTCTTC
.	TRBV10-3	TRBJ2-7	few	CAISTGTPTYEQYF	TGTGCCATCAGTACCGGGACGCCAACCTACGAGCAGTACTTC
.	TRBV7-6	TRBJ2-5	.	CASSPQQEIQYF	TGTGCCAGCAGCCCCCAGCAAGAGATCCAGTACTTC
TRBD1	TRBV28	TRBJ2-7	few	CASSYGTGTDEQYF	TGTGCCAGCAGCTATGGGACAGGGACGGACGAGCAGTACTTC
.	TRBV2	TRBJ2-7	many	CASSGPQGYEQYF	TGTGCCAGCAGTGGCCCGCAGGGCTACGAGCAGTACTTC
.	TRBV12-3/TRBV12-4	TRBJ2-7	many	CASSKRDEQYF	TGTGCCAGCAGTAAGAGGGACGAGCAGTACTTC
.	TRBV10-3	TRBJ2-3	.	CAISEFADTQYF	TGTGCCATCAGTGAGTTTGCAGATACGCAGTATTTT
.	TRBV6-5	TRBJ2-1	.	CASSYGTDNNEQFF	TGTGCCAGCAGTTACGGGACGGACAACAATGAGCAGTTCTTC
TRBD1	TRBV7-9	TRBJ2-5	few	CASAKRPDRETQYF	TGTGCCAGCGCTAAACGGCCGGACAGGGAGACCCAGTACTTC
.	TRBV12-3/TRBV12-4	TRBJ2-5	.	CASRRQRQETQYF	TGTGCCAGCAGAAGACAGCGCCAAGAGACCCAGTACTTC
TRBD1	TRBV3-1	TRBJ2-1	once	CASIRGQTYNEQFF	TGTGCCAGCATACGGGGACAGACTTACAATGAGCAGTTCTTC
TRBD2	TRBV2	TRBJ2-3	.	CASSFTSGGAADTQYF	TGTGCCAGCAGTTTCACTAGCGGGGGGGCAGCAGATACGCAGTATTTT